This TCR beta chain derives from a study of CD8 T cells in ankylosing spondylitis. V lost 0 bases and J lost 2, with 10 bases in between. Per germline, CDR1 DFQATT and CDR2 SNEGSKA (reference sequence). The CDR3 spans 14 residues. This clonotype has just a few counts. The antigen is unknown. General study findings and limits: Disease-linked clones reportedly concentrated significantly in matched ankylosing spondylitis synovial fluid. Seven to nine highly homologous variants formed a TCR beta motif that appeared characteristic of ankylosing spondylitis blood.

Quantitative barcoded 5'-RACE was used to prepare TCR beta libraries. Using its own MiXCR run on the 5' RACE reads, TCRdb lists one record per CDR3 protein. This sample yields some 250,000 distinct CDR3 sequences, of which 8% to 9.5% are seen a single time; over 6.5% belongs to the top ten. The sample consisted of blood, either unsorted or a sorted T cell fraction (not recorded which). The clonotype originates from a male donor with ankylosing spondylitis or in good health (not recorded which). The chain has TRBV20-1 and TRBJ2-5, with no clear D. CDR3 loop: CSARDKRKQETQYF. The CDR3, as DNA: TGCAGTGCTAGAGATAAAAGGAAGCAAGAGACCCAGTACTTC.